The 30 T cell receptor beta chains listed next were all sequenced from one sample in a study of Graves' ophthalmopathy and Graves' hyperthyroidism. The authors amplified TCR beta CDR3 regions, and they did so from RNA transcripts for repertoire sequencing. Scientists carried out first-round RT-PCR using HTBI primers and then a second-round multiplex PCR. One entry per CDR3 protein, called by TCRdb with MiXCR from the multiplex PCR reads. The sample contains about 240,000 distinct CDR3 sequences, around 50% of which appear only once. The source material was peripheral blood. The receptors were sampled from an adult man with Graves' ophthalmopathy.

V is TRBV6-1 and J is TRBJ2-5; TRBD2 matches 12 bases. Germline V gene lookup returns CDR1 MNHNS and CDR2 SASEGT. V dropped 2 bases and J dropped 4; count of bases not matched to a gene: 8. The CDR3 consists of 17 residues. The DNA for the CDR3 is TGTGCCAGCAGTGAATTCCAGACTAGCGGGGGTACAGAGACCCAGTACTTC. It translates to CASSEFQTSGGTETQYF.

The rearrangement uses TRBV9 and TRBJ1-1; TRBD1 is a possible D gene (6 bases). Germline V lookup: CDR1 SGDLS, CDR2 YYNGEE. V shed 2 bases and J shed 4 bases, with 12 bases lying between them. The CDR3 contains 14 residues. This CDR3 is CASSVGAGSTEAFF. DNA of the CDR3: TGTGCCAGCAGCGTGGGGGCAGGGAGCACTGAAGCTTTCTTT.

The rearrangement links TRBV24-1 to TRBJ2-5; a possible D gene is TRBD2 (5 bases). The V end lost 3 bases, the J end lost 2 bases, and 15 bases lay between the germline ends. This CDR3 is built from 16 residues. Germline CDR1 is KGHDR and CDR2 is SFDVKD. The CDR3 DNA sequence: TGTGCCACCAGTGATCCGGGATCCTCGGGGCAAGAGACCCAGTACTTC. Its translation is CATSDPGSSGQETQYF.

This clonotype was seen more than once but under ten times. The gene calls are TRBV20-1 and TRBJ1-1, with D possibly being TRBD1 (5 bases). The V gene lost 0 bases and the J gene lost 5 bases, with 13 bases spanning the gap. This CDR3 has 14 amino acids. CDR1 and CDR2 (germline): DFQATT, SNEGSKA (reference sequence). The CDR3 coding sequence is TGCAGTGCTAGAGACGACAGCCGGGGGACTGAAGCTTTCTTT. It encodes CSARDDSRGTEAFF.

This rearrangement joins TRBV20-1 to TRBJ1-2; TRBD1 might be the D (5 bases). With 0 bases removed from V and 4 bases from J, the gap between germline ends came to 15 bases. CDR1 and CDR2 (germline): DFQATT, SNEGSKA (reference sequence). The CDR3 runs 15 residues. CDR3 coding DNA: TGCAGTGCTAGAGATCGGATTTCTGGGGGCTATGGCTACACCTTC. Its protein product is CSARDRISGGYGYTF.

This clonotype was seen more than once but under ten times. The chain uses TRBV3-1 and TRBJ2-6; no reliable D call. Germline CDR1 reads LGHDT; CDR2 reads YNNKEL (reference sequence). The CDR3 loop spans 17 amino acids. V lost 4 bases and J 0 bases, leaving 13 bases between the germline ends. The DNA for the CDR3 is TGTGCCAGCAGCCGATTAGGACGGAGCTCTGGGGCCAACGTCCTGACTTTC. As protein: CASSRLGRSSGANVLTF.

This clonotype was seen only a few times. The chain links TRBV10-1 to TRBJ2-7; no clear D. Trimming took off 0 bases at V and 0 bases at J, with 6 bases between the two ends. This CDR3 is 14 amino acids long. Germline loops: CDR1 WNHNN, CDR2 SYGVQD (reference sequence). The CDR3 DNA follows: TGCGCCAGCAGTGAGTCGGGTAGCTCCTACGAGCAGTACTTC. The encoded protein is CASSESGSSYEQYF.

This clonotype was detected a few times. The rearrangement uses TRBV11-1 and TRBJ2-7, with 7 bases matching TRBD2. Losses at the gene ends were 5 bases for V and 0 bases for J; bases not matched to a gene: 13. The V gene's germline CDR1 is SGHAT and CDR2 FQDESV (reference sequence). The CDR3 is made up of 17 amino acids. CDR3 sequence: CASSPRVAGPTSYEQYF. CDR3 bases: TGTGCCAGCAGCCCAAGGGTAGCGGGCCCAACCTCCTACGAGCAGTACTTC.

The chain couples TRBV24-1 to TRBJ1-2; 7 bases map to TRBD1. Germline V lookup: CDR1 KGHDR, CDR2 SFDVKD. The CDR3 consists of 13 residues. The ends lost 11 bases at V and 8 bases at J; junction bases unmatched: 13. This CDR3 reads CAKETGRNGGYTF. The CDR3 DNA reads as TGTGCCAAGGAGACAGGGAGGAATGGAGGCTACACCTTC.

This clonotype has just a few counts. The chain is built from TRBV19 and TRBJ1-5, with TRBD1 matching over 7 bases. V gave up 3 bases and J gave up 3 bases; unmatched junction bases: 5. Germline CDR1 and CDR2: LNHDA and SQIVND (reference sequence). The CDR3 covers 15 residues. The CDR3 DNA reads TGTGCCAGTAGTATGGAGACAGGGTACAATCAGCCCCAGCATTTT. Its protein is CASSMETGYNQPQHF.

J is TRBJ2-5 and V is TRBV2; 8 bases are shared with TRBD1. V lost 4 bases to trimming and J lost 2 bases; unmatched junction nucleotides: 6. Germline V gene data show CDR1 as SNHLY and CDR2 as FYNNEI. The CDR3 spans 15 residues. The CDR3, as DNA: TGTGCCAGCAGTGGACAGGGGAAACTTCAAGAGACCCAGTACTTC. Residues: CASSGQGKLQETQYF.

The chain recombines TRBV12-3 or TRBV12-4 with TRBJ2-7, with a tentative D call TRBD1 (6 bases). V lost 3 bases and J 2 bases, leaving 11 bases between the germline ends. There are 14 residues in the CDR3. CDR3 residues: CASSLGDRTYEQYF. The CDR3 DNA is TGTGCCAGCAGTTTGGGAGACAGGACCTACGAGCAGTACTTC.

V and J are TRBV6-6 and TRBJ1-5; TRBD1 matches 12 bases. CDR1 and CDR2 (germline): MNHNY, SVGAGI (reference sequence). Losses at the gene ends were 2 bases for V and 5 bases for J; bases not matched to a gene: 1. This CDR3 has 15 residues. For the CDR3, the DNA is TGTGCCAGCAGTTACGGGACAGGGGGCGATCAGCCCCAGCATTTT. Translated: CASSYGTGGDQPQHF.

The CDR3 loop reads CASSQDGGLGNQPQHF. CDR3 bases: TGCGCCAGCAGCCAAGATGGGGGGTTGGGCAATCAGCCCCAGCATTTT. This rearrangement joins TRBV4-1 to TRBJ1-5; tentative D call: TRBD1 (5 bases). CDR1 is MGHRA and CDR2 is YSYEKL in the germline V gene. With 0 bases removed from V and 2 bases from J, the gap between germline ends came to 11 bases. The CDR3 length is 16 residues.

Many counts were recorded for this clonotype. The chain uses TRBV29-1 and TRBJ2-6; a weak D match, TRBD1 (7 bases). Trimming left V 1 base short and J 4 bases short, with 17 bases between. The length of the CDR3 is 17 residues. Looked up from germline, CDR1 is SQVTM and CDR2 is ANQGSEA. The CDR3: CSVEGRGGGSGANVLTF. The CDR3 DNA is TGCAGCGTTGAAGGGCGTGGAGGGGGCTCAGGGGCCAACGTCCTGACTTTC.

The J gene is TRBJ2-7, the V gene TRBV3-1, with D perhaps assigned TRBD1 or TRBD2 (5 bases each). The CDR3 runs 12 residues. Germline CDR1 reads LGHDT; CDR2 reads YNNKEL (reference sequence). V lost 2 bases and J lost 12, with 14 bases in between. CDR3 region: CASSQPRDEWYF. DNA of the CDR3: TGTGCCAGCAGCCAACCCCGGGACGAATGGTACTTC.

The rearrangement joins TRBV19 to TRBJ2-3; 8 nucleotides agree with TRBD1. The J segment lost 4 bases and the V segment lost 3 bases, leaving 6 bases of the junction unmatched. The germline V gene encodes CDR1 LNHDA and CDR2 SQIVND (reference sequence). CDR3 length: 15 residues. CDR3 DNA sequence: TGTGCCAGTAGTATTTTGAGACAGGGGTCAGATACGCAGTATTTT. Encoded protein: CASSILRQGSDTQYF.

The rearrangement joins TRBV5-1 to TRBJ1-2; 8 bases line up with TRBD1. The CDR3 loop spans 14 amino acids. Unmatched junction bases numbered 9, after V lost 3 bases and J lost 8 bases. Per germline, CDR1 SGHRS and CDR2 YFSETQ. The CDR3 reads CASSSGQGGEGYTF. CDR3 DNA sequence: TGCGCCAGCAGCTCCGGACAGGGAGGTGAAGGCTACACCTTC.

The chain joins TRBV25-1 to TRBJ1-2, with 8 bases identical to TRBD1. The V gene end was trimmed by 5 bases and the J gene end by 4 bases; junction bases not matched to a gene: 6. The germline CDR1 and CDR2 sequences are MGHDK and SYGVNS. CDR3 length: 14 residues. As DNA, the CDR3 is TGTGCCAGCAGTCCTTCAGGGGGCGGCTATGGCTACACCTTC. Protein product: CASSPSGGGYGYTF.

The table lists this clonotype with many counts. This chain uses TRBV24-1 with TRBJ2-5; D uncertain. This CDR3 is built from 12 residues. Germline CDR1 and CDR2: KGHDR and SFDVKD. V gave up 4 bases and J gave up 2 bases, with 4 bases separating them. CDR3 DNA sequence: TGTGCCACCAGTGACGGACAAGAGACCCAGTACTTC. Translated, it gives CATSDGQETQYF.

V usage is TRBV9 and J usage is TRBJ2-3; possible D gene TRBD1, 6 bases. The V gene's germline CDR1 is SGDLS and CDR2 YYNGEE. CDR3 length: 14 residues. V dropped 4 bases and J dropped 4 bases, with 13 bases sitting between them. CDR3 in amino acids: CASSTRQDPDTQYF. Written as DNA, the CDR3 is TGTGCCAGCAGCACCCGACAGGACCCAGATACGCAGTATTTT.

This chain links TRBV7-3 with TRBJ2-2; D may be TRBD1 (6 bases). The CDR3 extends over 15 amino acids. V was cut by 5 bases and J by 6 bases, with 16 bases left in between. Per germline, CDR1 SGHTA and CDR2 FQGTGA. The CDR3 loop reads CASSQHNRVPGELFF. Here the CDR3 DNA reads TGTGCCAGCAGCCAACATAACAGGGTGCCCGGGGAGCTGTTTTTT.

This clonotype was seen once. V is TRBV20-1 and J is TRBJ2-7, with TRBD2 matching 8 bases. This CDR3 comprises 14 residues. CDR1 and CDR2 (germline): DFQATT, SNEGSKA (reference sequence). The junction had 7 bases not matched to a gene; V was cut back by 5 bases and J by 1 base. CDR3 in DNA: TGCAGTGCTCCCATCGGGGGGGGATCCTACGAGCAGTACTTC. This gives the protein CSAPIGGGSYEQYF.

This clonotype has at least ten counts. The gene calls are TRBV7-2 and TRBJ1-2; D gene ambiguous. The CDR3 contains 13 residues. In germline, CDR1 is SGHTA, CDR2 FQGNSA. Trimming removed 2 bases at V and 4 bases at J, with 8 bases between. The CDR3 bases are TGTGCCAGCAGCTTACTCGGCGGCTATGGCTACACCTTC. It yields the protein CASSLLGGYGYTF. Full variable domain (rest looked up from reference TRBV7-2 and TRBJ1-2): GAGVSQSPSNKVTEKGKDVELRCDPISGHTALYWYRQSLGQGLEFLIYFQGNSAPDKSGLPSDRFSAERTGGSVSTLTIQRTQQEDSAVYLCASSLLGGYGYTFGSGTRLTVV.

This clonotype was picked up many times. The rearrangement links TRBV29-1 to TRBJ1-2; D may be TRBD1 (5 bases). The CDR3 consists of 13 residues. V gave up 0 bases and J gave up 8 bases, with 13 bases separating them. Per germline, CDR1 SQVTM and CDR2 ANQGSEA. The CDR3 spells CSVEDRDRTGYTF. The CDR3 coding sequence is TGCAGCGTTGAAGATCGGGATAGGACAGGCTACACCTTC.

The chain carries TRBV20-1 and TRBJ2-5; 7 bases align to TRBD2. The CDR3 loop spans 16 amino acids. The junction had 9 bases not matched to a gene; V was cut back by 0 bases and J by 2 bases. CDR1 and CDR2 from the germline V gene are DFQATT and SNEGSKA (reference sequence). CDR3 DNA: TGCAGTGCTAGAGATTACAGCACTAGCGCTCAAGAGACCCAGTACTTC. Translating gives CSARDYSTSAQETQYF.

This rearrangement joins TRBV7-8 to TRBJ2-7; D not certain. The V and J ends lost 1 base and 1 base respectively, with 8 bases between them. The germline CDR1 and CDR2 sequences are SGHVS and FQNEAQ. The length of the CDR3 is 14 residues. The CDR3 DNA reads as TGTGCCAGCAGCTTAGTACACCTTTCCTACGAGCAGTACTTC. Translated, it gives CASSLVHLSYEQYF.

This clonotype was seen a single time. The chain couples TRBV7-9 to TRBJ1-1, with D perhaps TRBD1 (5 bases). V lost 8 bases and J 1 base, leaving 20 bases between the germline ends. Germline V gene data show CDR1 as SEHNR and CDR2 as FQNEAQ (reference sequence). This CDR3 comprises 16 residues. This CDR3 reads CASSGTGWLKNTEAFF. The CDR3 nucleotides read TGTGCCAGCTCGGGGACCGGGTGGCTCAAGAACACTGAAGCTTTCTTT.

The V gene is TRBV12-3 or TRBV12-4, the J gene TRBJ2-7; 11 bases match TRBD2. The V gene end was trimmed by 4 bases and the J gene end by 5 bases; junction bases not matched to a gene: 4. There are 14 residues in the CDR3. The CDR3 here is CASSSLAGGNEQYF. DNA of the CDR3: TGTGCCAGCAGTTCCCTAGCGGGGGGAAACGAGCAGTACTTC.

The chain joins TRBV11-2 to TRBJ2-5; tentative D call: TRBD1 (5 bases). The CDR3 loop spans 11 amino acids. V lost 10 bases, J lost 7 bases, and 13 bases lay in between. Germline values: CDR1 SGHAT, CDR2 FQNNGV. CDR3 bases: TGTGCCATCGCTCTAAGGGGGACCCAGTACTTC. Translating it yields CAIALRGTQYF.